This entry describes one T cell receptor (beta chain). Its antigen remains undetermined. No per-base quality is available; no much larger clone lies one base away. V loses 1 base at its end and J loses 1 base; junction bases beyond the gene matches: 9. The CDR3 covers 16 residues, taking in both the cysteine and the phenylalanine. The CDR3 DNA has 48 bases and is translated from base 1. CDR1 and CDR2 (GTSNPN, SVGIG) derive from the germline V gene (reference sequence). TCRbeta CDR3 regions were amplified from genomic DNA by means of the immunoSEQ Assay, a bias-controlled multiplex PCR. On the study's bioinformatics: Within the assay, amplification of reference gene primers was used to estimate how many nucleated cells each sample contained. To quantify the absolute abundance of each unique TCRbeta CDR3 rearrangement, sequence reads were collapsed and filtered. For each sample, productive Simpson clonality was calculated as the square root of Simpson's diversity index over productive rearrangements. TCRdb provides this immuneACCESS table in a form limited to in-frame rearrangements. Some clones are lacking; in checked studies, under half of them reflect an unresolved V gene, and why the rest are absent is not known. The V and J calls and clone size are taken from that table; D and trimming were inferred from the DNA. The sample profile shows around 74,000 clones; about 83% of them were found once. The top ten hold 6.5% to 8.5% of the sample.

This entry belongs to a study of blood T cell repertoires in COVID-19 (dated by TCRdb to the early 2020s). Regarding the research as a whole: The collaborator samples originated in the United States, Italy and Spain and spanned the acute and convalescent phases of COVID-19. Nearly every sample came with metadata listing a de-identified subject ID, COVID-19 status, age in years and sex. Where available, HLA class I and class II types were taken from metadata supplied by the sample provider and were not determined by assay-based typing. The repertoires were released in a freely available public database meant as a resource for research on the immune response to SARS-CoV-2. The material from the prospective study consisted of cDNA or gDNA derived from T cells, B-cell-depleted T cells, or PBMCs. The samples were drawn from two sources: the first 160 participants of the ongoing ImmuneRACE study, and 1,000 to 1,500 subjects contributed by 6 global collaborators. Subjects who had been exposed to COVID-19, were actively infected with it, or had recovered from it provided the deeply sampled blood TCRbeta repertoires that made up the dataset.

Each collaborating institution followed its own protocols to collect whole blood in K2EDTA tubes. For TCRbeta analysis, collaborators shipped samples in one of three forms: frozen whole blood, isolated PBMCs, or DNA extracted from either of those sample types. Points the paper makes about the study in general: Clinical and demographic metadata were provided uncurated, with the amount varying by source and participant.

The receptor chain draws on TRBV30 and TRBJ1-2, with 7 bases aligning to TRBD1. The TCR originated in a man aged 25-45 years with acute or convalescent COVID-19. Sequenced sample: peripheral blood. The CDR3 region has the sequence CAWSGGGRGDNYGYTF. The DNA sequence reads TGTGCCTGGAGTGGAGGAGGCAGGGGGGATAACTATGGCTACACCTTC.